This TCR beta chain was observed in a study of blood T cells in healthy people across ages. Combining a sample-barcoded 5' primer with a J-beta primer mix, a second PCR ran for 7 to 11 cycles. TCRdb independently ran MiXCR on the 5' RACE reads; one entry per CDR3 protein. The sample lists approximately 1,000,000 distinct CDR3 sequences; 35% to 55% were seen once. The sample holds many counts of this clonotype. The source of this sequence is a woman in her sixties or seventies in good health. Sequencing was done on a sample of blood.

The CDR3 sequence is CSALLRDYKNIQYF. The CDR3 region has the DNA TGCAGTGCTTTACTGAGGGACTACAAAAACATTCAGTACTTC. This rearrangement joins TRBV20-1 to TRBJ2-4; 7 nucleotides align to TRBD2. After removal of 5 bases from V and 3 bases from J, the junction contained 7 bases not matched to a gene. The CDR3 totals 14 residues. CDR1 DFQATT and CDR2 SNEGSKA come from the germline V gene (reference sequence).